A selection of T cell receptor beta chains follows, all from one sample in a study of T-cell memory formation after mild COVID-19. TCRdb analysed the 5' RACE reads with MiXCR anew, one entry per CDR3 protein. The table has almost 550,000 distinct CDR3 sequences, 20% seen once; the top ten hold around 13%. Sequencing was performed on PBMCs or a T cell subset sorted from them (not recorded which). These TCRs come from an adult woman who had mild COVID-19 (a few samples of this study predate the infection). Cell type and time point are not known. Each CDR3 is given with its conserved first and last residue. Each record gives: V gene, J gene, D gene, clone size, CDR3 protein, CDR3 DNA. D genes are given only for firm matches. Rows give clone size only sometimes, using once, few, many, or a class for an expanded clone.

v_gene: TRBV7-9; j_gene: TRBJ2-7; d_gene: NA; abundance: NA; CDR3aa: CASSRGLGEQYF; CDR3nt: TGTGCCAGCAGCCGTGGACTCGGCGAGCAGTACTTC
v_gene: TRBV30; j_gene: TRBJ1-5; d_gene: TRBD1; abundance: NA; CDR3aa: CAWRGQGFNQPQHF; CDR3nt: TGTGCCTGGAGGGGACAGGGGTTTAATCAGCCCCAGCATTTT
v_gene: TRBV29-1; j_gene: TRBJ1-1; d_gene: NA; abundance: NA; CDR3aa: CSVTDGMNTEAFF; CDR3nt: TGCAGCGTGACGGACGGTATGAACACTGAAGCTTTCTTT
v_gene: TRBV3-1; j_gene: TRBJ1-4; d_gene: NA; abundance: NA; CDR3aa: CASQGLKDEKLFF; CDR3nt: TGTGCCAGCCAAGGACTGAAGGATGAAAAACTGTTTTTT
v_gene: TRBV12-3/TRBV12-4; j_gene: TRBJ1-3; d_gene: NA; abundance: few; CDR3aa: CASSSPPRSGNTIYF; CDR3nt: TGTGCCAGCAGTTCTCCACCCCGGTCTGGAAACACCATATATTTT
v_gene: TRBV2; j_gene: TRBJ2-1; d_gene: TRBD1; abundance: NA; CDR3aa: CASSGRGLGPDEQFF; CDR3nt: TGTGCCAGCAGTGGTAGGGGGCTGGGTCCAGATGAGCAGTTCTTC
v_gene: TRBV7-9; j_gene: TRBJ2-7; d_gene: TRBD1; abundance: many; CDR3aa: CASSLAGTGYEQYF; CDR3nt: TGTGCCAGCAGCTTAGCCGGGACAGGATACGAGCAGTACTTC
v_gene: TRBV5-6; j_gene: TRBJ2-2; d_gene: NA; abundance: NA; CDR3aa: CASSLFRGPPGELFF; CDR3nt: TGTGCCAGCAGCTTGTTCAGAGGACCGCCCGGGGAGCTGTTTTTT
v_gene: TRBV5-1; j_gene: TRBJ1-4; d_gene: TRBD1; abundance: few; CDR3aa: CASSPGTGDEKLFF; CDR3nt: TGCGCCAGCAGCCCCGGGACAGGGGATGAAAAACTGTTTTTT
v_gene: TRBV2; j_gene: TRBJ2-6; d_gene: NA; abundance: few; CDR3aa: CASEAGLPSGANVLTF; CDR3nt: TGTGCCAGCGAGGCGGGTCTTCCCTCTGGGGCCAACGTCCTGACTTTC
v_gene: TRBV27; j_gene: TRBJ1-6; d_gene: NA; abundance: few; CDR3aa: CASSGVGNSPLHF; CDR3nt: TGTGCCAGCAGCGGAGTGGGAAATTCACCCCTCCACTTT
v_gene: TRBV20-1; j_gene: TRBJ1-3; d_gene: NA; abundance: NA; CDR3aa: CSARYRAGNTIYF; CDR3nt: TGCAGTGCTAGATACAGGGCTGGAAACACCATATATTTT
v_gene: TRBV5-4; j_gene: TRBJ2-3; d_gene: NA; abundance: NA; CDR3aa: CASSLETGAHTDTQYF; CDR3nt: TGTGCCAGCAGCTTGGAGACAGGAGCCCACACAGATACGCAGTATTTT
v_gene: TRBV29-1; j_gene: TRBJ1-3; d_gene: NA; abundance: few; CDR3aa: CSYRGSSGNTIYF; CDR3nt: TGCAGCTATAGGGGTTCCTCTGGAAACACCATATATTTT
v_gene: TRBV6-1; j_gene: TRBJ1-5; d_gene: TRBD1; abundance: NA; CDR3aa: CASSDGEIRDRVVWGDSQPQHF; CDR3nt: TGTGCCAGCAGTGATGGAGAAATTCGGGACAGGGTTGTTTGGGGGGACTCTCAGCCCCAGCATTTT
v_gene: TRBV27; j_gene: TRBJ2-7; d_gene: NA; abundance: few; CDR3aa: CASSSRGASYEQYF; CDR3nt: TGTGCCAGCAGTTCAAGGGGAGCCTCCTACGAGCAGTACTTC
v_gene: TRBV6-5; j_gene: TRBJ2-7; d_gene: NA; abundance: few; CDR3aa: CASRKELAYEQYF; CDR3nt: TGTGCCAGCAGAAAAGAACTTGCCTACGAGCAGTACTTC
v_gene: TRBV27; j_gene: TRBJ1-6; d_gene: NA; abundance: few; CDR3aa: CASSPRQLDSPLHF; CDR3nt: TGTGCCAGCAGTCCACGACAGCTCGATTCACCCCTCCACTTT
v_gene: TRBV6-6; j_gene: TRBJ2-1; d_gene: NA; abundance: NA; CDR3aa: CASTYQEYNEQFF; CDR3nt: TGTGCCAGCACTTACCAGGAGTACAATGAGCAGTTCTTC
v_gene: TRBV27; j_gene: TRBJ2-5; d_gene: TRBD2; abundance: few; CDR3aa: CASSLWVAGGPQETQYF; CDR3nt: TGTGCCAGCAGTTTATGGGTAGCGGGGGGTCCCCAAGAGACCCAGTACTTC
v_gene: TRBV7-9; j_gene: TRBJ1-1; d_gene: TRBD1; abundance: NA; CDR3aa: CASSLGQGADTEAFF; CDR3nt: TGTGCCAGCAGCTTGGGACAGGGGGCGGACACTGAAGCTTTCTTT
v_gene: TRBV19; j_gene: TRBJ2-7; d_gene: TRBD1; abundance: NA; CDR3aa: CASTRSDRAYEQYF; CDR3nt: TGTGCCAGTACCCGTTCCGACAGGGCCTACGAGCAGTACTTC
v_gene: TRBV7-9; j_gene: TRBJ1-5; d_gene: NA; abundance: NA; CDR3aa: CASSIAGQPQHF; CDR3nt: TGTGCCAGCAGTATCGCCGGGCAGCCCCAGCATTTT
v_gene: TRBV29-1; j_gene: TRBJ2-2; d_gene: TRBD2; abundance: few; CDR3aa: CSVGGGRTTGELFF; CDR3nt: TGCAGCGTTGGGGGAGGGAGAACAACCGGGGAGCTGTTTTTT
v_gene: TRBV20-1; j_gene: TRBJ2-3; d_gene: TRBD1; abundance: few; CDR3aa: CSAPPDREWTDTQYF; CDR3nt: TGCAGTGCTCCACCGGACAGGGAATGGACGGATACGCAGTATTTT
v_gene: TRBV27; j_gene: TRBJ2-1; d_gene: TRBD2; abundance: few; CDR3aa: CASSRTSGRVGQFF; CDR3nt: TGTGCCAGCAGTCGGACTAGCGGGAGAGTTGGGCAGTTCTTC
v_gene: TRBV11-3; j_gene: TRBJ1-1; d_gene: NA; abundance: NA; CDR3aa: CASSPPDRGNMDTEAFF; CDR3nt: TGTGCCAGCAGCCCACCGGACCGAGGGAATATGGACACTGAAGCTTTCTTT
v_gene: TRBV6-5; j_gene: TRBJ2-3; d_gene: TRBD2; abundance: few; CDR3aa: CASSSHLAGNTDTQYF; CDR3nt: TGTGCCAGCAGTTCCCATCTAGCGGGGAACACAGATACGCAGTATTTT
v_gene: TRBV20-1; j_gene: TRBJ2-1; d_gene: NA; abundance: NA; CDR3aa: CSTNGVSGIIDEQFF; CDR3nt: TGCAGTACTAACGGGGTGTCGGGAATCATAGATGAGCAGTTCTTC
v_gene: TRBV6-6; j_gene: TRBJ2-3; d_gene: NA; abundance: few; CDR3aa: CASSTPTASTDTQYF; CDR3nt: TGTGCCAGCAGCACCCCGACAGCTAGCACAGATACGCAGTATTTT
v_gene: TRBV4-1; j_gene: TRBJ2-2; d_gene: TRBD1; abundance: once; CDR3aa: CASSPQPTPRGTGELFF; CDR3nt: TGCGCCAGCAGCCCTCAACCAACCCCCAGGGGGACCGGGGAGCTGTTTTTT
v_gene: TRBV5-1; j_gene: TRBJ2-3; d_gene: NA; abundance: few; CDR3aa: CASSLDRLAQPWTDTQYF; CDR3nt: TGCGCCAGCAGCTTGGACCGGCTAGCCCAACCCTGGACAGATACGCAGTATTTT
v_gene: TRBV29-1; j_gene: TRBJ2-7; d_gene: NA; abundance: few; CDR3aa: CSVWRGKDEQYF; CDR3nt: TGCAGCGTATGGAGGGGGAAGGACGAGCAGTACTTC
v_gene: TRBV24-1; j_gene: TRBJ1-5; d_gene: NA; abundance: NA; CDR3aa: CATSDGPSFLNQPQHF; CDR3nt: TGTGCCACCAGTGATGGGCCGTCCTTCCTAAATCAGCCCCAGCATTTT
v_gene: TRBV7-9; j_gene: TRBJ2-7; d_gene: NA; abundance: NA; CDR3aa: CASSPDSGTYEQYF; CDR3nt: TGTGCCAGCAGCCCAGACAGCGGTACCTACGAGCAGTACTTC
v_gene: TRBV12-3/TRBV12-4; j_gene: TRBJ2-7; d_gene: TRBD1; abundance: NA; CDR3aa: CASSKTGQGNYEQYF; CDR3nt: TGTGCCAGCAGCAAAACGGGACAGGGGAACTACGAGCAGTACTTC
v_gene: TRBV4-1; j_gene: TRBJ1-1; d_gene: NA; abundance: NA; CDR3aa: CASSQEGQVGTEAFF; CDR3nt: TGCGCCAGCAGCCAAGAAGGGCAGGTCGGCACTGAAGCTTTCTTT
v_gene: TRBV21-1; j_gene: TRBJ1-5; d_gene: NA; abundance: NA; CDR3aa: CASSKARDRHTNDNQPQHF; CDR3nt: TGTGCCAGCAGCAAAGCCCGGGACAGGCATACCAACGACAATCAGCCCCAGCATTTT
v_gene: TRBV2; j_gene: TRBJ1-5; d_gene: TRBD1; abundance: many; CDR3aa: CASSVDRVVYQPQHF; CDR3nt: TGTGCCAGCAGTGTAGACAGGGTAGTATACCAGCCCCAGCATTTT
v_gene: TRBV5-1; j_gene: TRBJ1-1; d_gene: TRBD1; abundance: NA; CDR3aa: CASSTRDSTEAFF; CDR3nt: TGCGCCAGCAGCACCAGGGACAGCACTGAAGCTTTCTTT
v_gene: TRBV19; j_gene: TRBJ2-2; d_gene: NA; abundance: NA; CDR3aa: CASSTQGSGVGELFF; CDR3nt: TGTGCCAGTAGTACCCAGGGGTCAGGCGTCGGGGAGCTGTTTTTT
v_gene: TRBV14; j_gene: TRBJ2-1; d_gene: NA; abundance: NA; CDR3aa: CASSQAGSGNEQFF; CDR3nt: TGTGCCAGCAGCCAAGCTGGGTCGGGCAATGAGCAGTTCTTC
v_gene: TRBV20-1; j_gene: TRBJ1-5; d_gene: NA; abundance: NA; CDR3aa: CSAKAADGNQPQHF; CDR3nt: TGCAGTGCAAAGGCGGCAGACGGCAATCAGCCCCAGCATTTT
v_gene: TRBV15; j_gene: TRBJ2-5; d_gene: NA; abundance: NA; CDR3aa: CATSSDEGEGRQETQYF; CDR3nt: TGTGCCACCAGCAGTGATGAAGGCGAGGGGAGGCAAGAGACCCAGTACTTC
v_gene: TRBV19; j_gene: TRBJ2-3; d_gene: TRBD2; abundance: NA; CDR3aa: CASRGLAEGTDTQYF; CDR3nt: TGTGCCAGTAGGGGACTAGCCGAGGGCACAGATACGCAGTATTTT